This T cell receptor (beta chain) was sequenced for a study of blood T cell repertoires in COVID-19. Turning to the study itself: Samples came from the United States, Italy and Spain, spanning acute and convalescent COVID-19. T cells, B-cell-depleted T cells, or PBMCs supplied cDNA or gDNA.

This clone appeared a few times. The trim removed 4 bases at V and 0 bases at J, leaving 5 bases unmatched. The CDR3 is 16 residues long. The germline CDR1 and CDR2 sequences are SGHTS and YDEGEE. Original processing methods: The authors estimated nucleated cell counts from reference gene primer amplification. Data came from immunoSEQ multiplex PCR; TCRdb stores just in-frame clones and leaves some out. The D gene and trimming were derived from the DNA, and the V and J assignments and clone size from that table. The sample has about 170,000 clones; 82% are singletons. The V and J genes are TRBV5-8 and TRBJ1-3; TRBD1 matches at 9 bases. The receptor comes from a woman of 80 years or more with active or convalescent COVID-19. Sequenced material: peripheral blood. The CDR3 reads CASSRGTGSSGNTIYF. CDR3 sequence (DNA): TGTGCCAGCAGCCGTGGGACAGGGAGCTCTGGAAACACCATATATTTT. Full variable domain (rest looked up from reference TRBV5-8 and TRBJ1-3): EAGVTQSPTHLIKTRGQQATLRCSPISGHTSVYWYQQALGLGLQFLLWYDEGEERNRGNFPPRFSGRQFPNYSSELNVNALELEDSALYLCASSRGTGSSGNTIYFGEGSWLTVV.